This TCR beta chain was documented in a study of blood T cell repertoires in COVID-19. Profiling relied on immunoSEQ multiplex PCR, and the TCRdb table lists in-frame clones only, not all of them. The data hold 300,000 to 400,000 clones, with about 88% observed a single time. The sequenced sample was peripheral blood. The clonotype originates from a human donor in a cohort sampled during active COVID-19.

The CDR3 is CASSHPTGRAGNTIYF. The CDR3 DNA reads TGTGCCAGCAGCCATCCCACAGGGAGAGCTGGAAACACCATATATTTT. The J gene is TRBJ1-3, the V gene TRBV11-1, with D maybe TRBD1 (6 bases). The length of the CDR3 is 16 residues. Germline CDR1 is SGHAT and CDR2 is FQDESV (reference sequence). Trimming shortened V by 5 bases and J by 2 bases, and 16 bases separated the two germline ends.